Following are 21 T cell receptor beta chains from one sample sequenced in a study of a mutant IDH1 vaccine in newly diagnosed glioma. Noted time point: week 11, during vaccination. The vaccine gave 300 ug of a 20-mer mutant IDH1 peptide subcutaneously per dose. Some clones are missing from TCRdb's copy, which holds only in-frame ones; the method was immunoSEQ multiplex PCR. The sample includes about 21,000 clones, roughly 86% of them seen just once. Antigens of these TCRs are unknown. The sequenced sample was PBMCs, obtained from a glioma patient whose treatment included an IDH1 peptide vaccine. These receptor sequences come from a woman in her thirties or forties with glioma.

The chain uses TRBV30 and TRBJ2-3, with 9 bases matching TRBD2. The V gene's germline CDR1 is GTSNPN and CDR2 SVGIG (reference sequence). The CDR3 loop spans 15 amino acids. V lost 4 bases to trimming and J lost 2 bases; unmatched junction nucleotides: 7. The CDR3 coding sequence is TGTGCCTGGATTTACCGCGGGAGGGACACAGATACGCAGTATTTT. Translated, it gives CAWIYRGRDTDTQYF.

V is TRBV29-1 and J is TRBJ2-2, with D tentatively TRBD2 (5 bases). The germline gives CDR1 SQVTM, CDR2 ANQGSEA. CDR3 length equals 14 residues. V was trimmed by 2 bases and J by 7 bases, leaving 14 bases between them. The DNA for the CDR3 is TGCAGCGTTGAATCGCGGGCCTTCGGCGGGGAGCTGTTTTTT. It specifies CSVESRAFGGELFF.

This clone appeared a single time. V is TRBV4-2 and J is TRBJ1-5; D not resolved. Per germline, CDR1 LGHNA and CDR2 YNFKEQ. This CDR3 has 15 residues. The ends were cut back, 0 bases at V and 7 bases at J, with 13 bases in the middle. CDR3 in DNA: TGTGCCAGCAGCCAAGATCCTCCTGGGCAGCAGCCCCAGCATTTT. It yields the protein CASSQDPPGQQPQHF.

The chain employs TRBV4-1 and TRBJ2-3; the D gene is possibly TRBD1 (6 bases). V was clipped by 1 base and J by 7 bases, with 12 bases between them. The CDR3 contains 14 residues. The V gene's germline CDR1 is MGHRA and CDR2 YSYEKL. CDR3 loop: CASSQGWGTNTQYF. CDR3 sequence (DNA): TGCGCCAGCAGCCAAGGATGGGGGACAAATACGCAGTATTTT.

This chain links TRBV2 with TRBJ2-7; 7 bases are a match to TRBD2. This CDR3 is built from 12 residues. Germline V CDR1 and CDR2: SNHLY, FYNNEI. With V trimmed by 10 bases and J by 6 bases, 9 bases remained unmatched. The CDR3 coding sequence is TGTGCCACGGGGGGAGGGGCCCCCGAGCAGTACTTC. Encoded protein: CATGGGAPEQYF. Combining the CDR3 with reference TRBV2 and TRBJ2-7 gives the whole variable domain EPEVTQTPSHQVTQMGQEVILRCVPISNHLYFYWYRQILGQKVEFLVSFYNNEISEKSEIFDDQFSVERPDGSNFTLKIRSTKLEDSAMYFCATGGGAPEQYFGPGTRLTVT.

The chain recombines TRBV5-1 with TRBJ2-1; 8 bases map to TRBD1. The CDR3 is made up of 17 amino acids. V dropped 4 bases and J dropped 0; count of bases not matched to a gene: 9. CDR1 SGHRS and CDR2 YFSETQ come from the germline V gene. CDR3 coding DNA: TGCGCCAGCAGCCTTCGGGACAGGCCCAGCTCCTACAATGAGCAGTTCTTC. Residues: CASSLRDRPSSYNEQFF.

Regarding this clone: Other DNA sequences in this sample translate to the same CDR3. The rearrangement joins TRBV19 to TRBJ1-2; TRBD1 agrees at 8 bases. Trimming at V came to 6 bases and at J to 8 bases, leaving 8 bases not matched to a gene. From germline, CDR1 is LNHDA and CDR2 SQIVND (reference sequence). The CDR3 contains 13 residues. This chain's CDR3 is CASSPDRGGGYTF. Here the CDR3 DNA reads TGTGCCAGTAGCCCTGACAGGGGAGGAGGCTACACCTTC.

This clone showed up just once. V usage is TRBV5-4 and J usage is TRBJ2-5, with 10 positions matching TRBD2. With V trimmed by 4 bases and J by 5 bases, 11 bases remained unmatched. Germline values: CDR1 SGHNT, CDR2 YYREEE (reference sequence). The CDR3 has 16 amino acids. CDR3 DNA sequence: TGTGCCAGCAGCGGGCCCCTAGCGGGAGTAGGGGAGACCCAGTACTTC. Encoded protein: CASSGPLAGVGETQYF. The entire variable domain, with the rest obtained from reference TRBV5-4 and TRBJ2-5, is as follows: ETGVTQSPTHLIKTRGQQVTLRCSSQSGHNTVSWYQQALGQGPQFIFQYYREEENGRGNFPPRFSGLQFPNYSSELNVNALELDDSALYLCASSGPLAGVGETQYFGPGTRLLVL.

The chain links TRBV2 to TRBJ2-2, with D possibly called TRBD1 or TRBD2 (5 bases each). CDR1 and CDR2 from the germline V gene are SNHLY and FYNNEI. Trimming pared 2 bases from V and 6 bases from J, leaving 13 bases between. The CDR3 extends over 15 amino acids. Here the CDR3 DNA reads TGTGCCAGCAGTGAACGGGGACGGACCTCCGGGGAGCTGTTTTTT. Its protein product is CASSERGRTSGELFF.

The CDR3 sequence is CASRTGSMNTEAFF. In DNA form, the CDR3 reads TGTGCCAGCAGGACAGGGTCTATGAACACTGAAGCTTTCTTT. V usage is TRBV28 and J usage is TRBJ1-1; 7 positions match TRBD1. V shed 6 bases, J shed 0 bases, and the junction held 4 bases outside the gene matches. This CDR3 comprises 14 residues. CDR1 and CDR2 from the germline V gene are MDHEN and SYDVKM. The entire variable domain, with the rest obtained from reference TRBV28 and TRBJ1-1, is as follows: DVKVTQSSRYLVKRTGEKVFLECVQDMDHENMFWYRQDPGLGLRLIYFSYDVKMKEKGDIPEGYSVSREKKERFSLILESASTNQTSMYLCASRTGSMNTEAFFGQGTRLTVV.

Here the CDR3 reads CASSQSIQGRIEKLFF. CDR3 coding DNA: TGTGCCAGCAGTCAATCCATACAGGGGCGGATCGAAAAACTGTTTTTT. The chain links TRBV25-1 to TRBJ1-4; 7 bases align to TRBD1. Trimming removed 5 bases from V and 8 bases from J; junction bases left unmatched: 14. Germline V gives CDR1 MGHDK, CDR2 SYGVNS. The CDR3 extends over 16 amino acids. Using reference TRBV25-1 and TRBJ1-4 for the parts outside the CDR3, the full variable domain is EADIYQTPRYLVIGTGKKITLECSQTMGHDKMYWYQQDPGMELHLIHYSYGVNSTEKGDLSSESTVSRIRTEHFPLTLESARPSHTSQYLCASSQSIQGRIEKLFFGSGTQLSVL.

J is TRBJ2-7 and V is TRBV5-6, with TRBD1 identical over 7 bases. The V gene end was trimmed by 4 bases and the J gene end by 7 bases; junction bases not matched to a gene: 11. Per germline, CDR1 SGHDT and CDR2 YYEEEE. This CDR3 spans 14 amino acids. The CDR3 protein is CASSQQGPVGEQYF. The CDR3 DNA reads TGTGCCAGCAGCCAACAGGGGCCGGTGGGGGAGCAGTACTTC.

This clone was found once. The chain is built from TRBV2 and TRBJ1-1, with D tentatively TRBD1 (6 bases). This CDR3 is 14 amino acids long. V lost 6 bases, J lost 1 base, and 12 bases lay in between. The germline V gene has CDR1 SNHLY and CDR2 FYNNEI. The CDR3 sequence: CASSAQGKNTEAFF. The CDR3 DNA reads TGTGCCAGCAGCGCACAGGGCAAGAACACTGAAGCTTTCTTT.

The genes are TRBV21-1 and TRBJ1-1; the D call in the table, TRBD1, was not verified against the DNA. TRBV21-1 is marked as a pseudogene. The CDR3 covers 17 residues. CDR3 sequence (DNA): TGTGCCAGCAGCATCCCCTTCTCACAGGTCCCGAACACTGAAGCTTTCTTT. This codes for CASSIPFSQVPNTEAFF.

The genes are TRBV7-9 and TRBJ1-1; TRBD1 might be the D (5 bases). V shed 4 bases and J shed 2 bases, with 17 bases lying between them. The V gene's germline CDR1 is SEHNR and CDR2 FQNEAQ (reference sequence). This CDR3 has 16 residues. The CDR3 nucleotides are TGTGCCAGCAGCTCCCTCCAGGGTCGGGGAAACACTGAAGCTTTCTTT. Encoded protein: CASSSLQGRGNTEAFF.

About this clone itself: A read error may produce the germline difference seen at one junction end. The chain recombines TRBV7-2 with TRBJ2-7, with 9 positions matching TRBD1. The CDR3 extends over 15 amino acids. CDR1 is SGHTA, CDR2 FQGNSA, per germline. The CDR3 region is CACSEQGAYLYEQYF. DNA for the CDR3: TGTGCCTGCAGCGAACAGGGGGCGTATCTCTACGAGCAGTACTTC.

This chain connects TRBV7-2 to TRBJ1-3; a weak D match, TRBD1 (5 bases). The V end was cut by 1 base, the J end by 4 bases, with 14 bases between. This CDR3 has 16 residues. Looked up from germline, CDR1 is SGHTA and CDR2 is FQGNSA. The CDR3 region has the DNA TGTGCCAGCAGCTTAGGATCGAGGGGCAGGGGAAACACCATATATTTT. It translates to CASSLGSRGRGNTIYF.

The chain carries TRBV10-3 and TRBJ1-4; 9 nucleotides align to TRBD1. The germline gives CDR1 ENHRY, CDR2 SYGVKD. The CDR3 runs to 16 residues. Trimming cost V 4 bases and J 8 bases; bases outside gene matches: 11. CDR3 in amino acids: CAISGQRPGTGEKLFF. The CDR3 bases are TGTGCCATCAGTGGACAAAGACCCGGGACAGGGGAAAAACTGTTTTTT.

The chain links TRBV5-1 to TRBJ2-2, with 9 bases that match TRBD1. CDR1 and CDR2 (germline): SGHRS, YFSETQ. V gave up 9 bases and J gave up 2 bases; unmatched junction bases: 11. The CDR3 loop spans 16 amino acids. CDR3 region: CATGQGSEVNTGELFF. The DNA for the CDR3 is TGCGCCACCGGACAGGGGTCTGAAGTTAACACCGGGGAGCTGTTTTTT.

Points on this clone: At the DNA level, this CDR3 is encoded by other sequences in the same sample as well. V is TRBV30 and J is TRBJ1-3, with D uncertain. Trimming shortened V by 3 bases and J by 2 bases, and 5 bases separated the two germline ends. Germline CDR1 reads GTSNPN; CDR2 reads SVGIG (reference sequence). The CDR3 is made up of 12 amino acids. The chain's CDR3 is CAWSPTGNTIYF. The CDR3 DNA follows: TGTGCCTGGAGCCCTACTGGAAACACCATATATTTT.

V is TRBV29-1 and J is TRBJ1-2; the match to TRBD1 covers 7 bases. V trimming: 7 bases; J trimming: 4 bases; junction bases outside the gene matches: 9. The CDR3 spans 13 residues. CDR1 and CDR2 (germline): SQVTM, ANQGSEA. DNA of the CDR3: TGCAGCGCCGACAGGGCCACTGGCTATGGCTACACCTTC. Translation gives CSADRATGYGYTF.